The 29 T cell receptor beta chains listed next were all sequenced from one sample in a study of blood T cell repertoires in COVID-19. Sequencing was performed with immunoSEQ multiplex PCR; in TCRdb, only in-frame clones are kept and a portion is missing. The repertoire holds 200,000 to 250,000 clones, with over 75% as singletons. The sequencing sample was made of PBMCs or T cells enriched from blood (not recorded which). Every receptor here comes from a woman aged 25-40 years who had been exposed to COVID-19.

The chain is built from TRBV2 and TRBJ2-3; possible D gene TRBD2, 6 bases. The CDR3 runs 15 residues. Germline V CDR1 and CDR2: SNHLY, FYNNEI. V was shortened by 4 bases and J by 0 bases, with 11 bases between the two germline ends. CDR3 residues: CASSVGGISTDTQYF. In DNA form, the CDR3 reads TGTGCCAGCAGTGTGGGCGGGATTAGCACAGATACGCAGTATTTT.

The rearrangement uses TRBV3-1 (or the pseudogene TRBV3-2) and TRBJ1-2; D possibly corresponds to TRBD1 (6 bases). The CDR3 covers 14 residues. The germline V gene encodes CDR1 LGHDT and CDR2 YNNKEL (reference sequence). Trimming took 5 bases from V and 4 from J, leaving 14 bases between them. This CDR3 reads CASSTGRAFYGYTF. The CDR3 DNA reads as TGTGCCAGCAGCACAGGGAGAGCATTCTATGGCTACACCTTC.

The V call is TRBV7-2, the J call TRBJ2-2; 7 bases line up with TRBD2. V lost 5 bases and J lost 4; bases outside the gene matches: 10. The CDR3 has 16 residues. CDR1 and CDR2 from the germline V gene are SGHTA and FQGNSA. CDR3 nucleotide sequence: TGTGCCAGCAGCCCACCGGGACTACGAACCACCGGGGAGCTGTTTTTT. Protein: CASSPPGLRTTGELFF.

This clone has only one observation. The chain recombines TRBV30 with TRBJ1-4; 7 bases line up with TRBD1. Per the germline V gene, CDR1 is GTSNPN and CDR2 is SVGIG (reference sequence). V dropped 2 bases and J dropped 10; count of bases not matched to a gene: 7. The CDR3 is 13 residues long. The CDR3, as DNA: TGTGCCTGGAGTCCAGAGACAGGGTCAAAACTGTTTTTT. Protein sequence: CAWSPETGSKLFF.

The J gene is TRBJ1-5, the V gene TRBV3-1 (or the pseudogene TRBV3-2); D may be TRBD1 (5 bases). Trimming shortened V by 4 bases and J by 5 bases, and 9 bases separated the two germline ends. The CDR3 is 13 residues long. Germline CDR1 reads LGHDT; CDR2 reads YNNKEL (reference sequence). DNA for the CDR3: TGTGCCAGCAGCCTAGGGGTGGATCAGCCCCAGCATTTT. Translating it yields CASSLGVDQPQHF.

The rearrangement links TRBV7-6 to TRBJ2-2, with TRBD1 matching over 7 bases. V lost 2 bases and J lost 1; bases outside the gene matches: 7. Germline lookup yields CDR1 SGHVS and CDR2 FNYEAQ. CDR3 length equals 17 residues. The CDR3 here is CASSLIIGGENTGELFF. Here the CDR3 DNA reads TGTGCCAGCAGCTTAATAATAGGGGGCGAGAACACCGGGGAGCTGTTTTTT. The full variable domain, with the rest looked up from reference TRBV7-6 and TRBJ2-2, is GAGVSQSPRYKVTKRGQDVALRCDPISGHVSLYWYRQALGQGPEFLTYFNYEAQQDKSGLPNDRFSAERPEGSISTLTIQRTEQRDSAMYRCASSLIIGGENTGELFFGEGSRLTVL.

CDR3 protein: CASSQLGTAYGNTIYF. The CDR3 DNA is TGTGCCAGCAGCCAATTAGGGACAGCGTATGGAAACACCATATATTTT. The chain joins TRBV13 to TRBJ1-3; 7 positions agree with TRBD1. CDR1 and CDR2 from the germline V gene are PRHDT and FYEKMQ (reference sequence). V lost 5 bases to trimming and J lost 3 bases; unmatched junction nucleotides: 10. The CDR3 loop spans 16 amino acids.

This chain connects TRBV10-3 to TRBJ2-7; 8 bases align to TRBD2. Germline V gene lookup returns CDR1 ENHRY and CDR2 SYGVKD. V was pared by 9 bases and J by 0 bases, with 7 bases of the junction left unmatched. The CDR3 contains 14 residues. The CDR3: CAMKRGTSSYEQYF. CDR3 sequence (DNA): TGTGCCATGAAGCGGGGGACCAGCTCCTACGAGCAGTACTTC.

The rearrangement links TRBV6-1 to TRBJ2-2; TRBD1 might be the D (6 bases). Germline assignment: CDR1 MNHNS and CDR2 SASEGT. Deletions cut 2 bases from V and 3 bases from J, with 10 bases between. The CDR3 is 15 amino acids. CDR3 residues: CASSESPGDTGELFF. Here the CDR3 DNA reads TGTGCCAGCAGTGAATCCCCAGGGGACACCGGGGAGCTGTTTTTT.

This chain joins TRBV6-1 and TRBJ2-2, with 10 bases that match TRBD2. CDR1 and CDR2 from the germline V gene are MNHNS and SASEGT. V was clipped by 4 bases and J by 2 bases; unmatched bases: 4. The CDR3 is 16 amino acids. The CDR3, as DNA: TGTGCCAGCAGTGCCCCTAGCGGGAGAAACACCGGGGAGCTGTTTTTT. Residues: CASSAPSGRNTGELFF.

The chain is built from TRBV11-2 and TRBJ2-7; 9 nucleotides match TRBD2. The CDR3 is made up of 14 amino acids. Germline V gene data show CDR1 as SGHAT and CDR2 as FQNNGV. Trimming at V came to 5 bases and at J to 4 bases, leaving 6 bases not matched to a gene. This CDR3 is CASSRTSASYEQYF. The CDR3 DNA follows: TGTGCCAGCAGCAGGACTAGCGCTTCTTACGAGCAGTACTTC.

This chain uses TRBV3-1 (or the pseudogene TRBV3-2) with TRBJ2-7; 12 bases match TRBD2. Per the germline V gene, CDR1 is LGHDT and CDR2 is YNNKEL (reference sequence). This CDR3 comprises 13 residues. V gave up 6 bases and J gave up 9 bases; unmatched junction bases: 6. This chain's CDR3 is CASSQGLAGGQYF. CDR3 DNA sequence: TGTGCCAGCAGTCAGGGACTAGCGGGTGGGCAGTACTTC.

The chain employs TRBV18 and TRBJ1-2; 7 positions agree with TRBD1. The V gene end was trimmed by 0 bases and the J gene end by 5 bases; junction bases not matched to a gene: 9. Germline CDR1 is KGHSH and CDR2 is LQKENI. The CDR3 loop spans 16 amino acids. The chain's CDR3 is CASSPPAMSGGYGYTF. The CDR3, as DNA: TGTGCCAGCTCACCACCCGCTATGTCAGGGGGGTATGGCTACACCTTC.

The chain uses TRBV21-1 and TRBJ2-7; the D call in the table, TRBD1, was not verified against the DNA. TRBV21-1 represents a pseudogene. The CDR3 totals 17 residues. CDR3 nucleotides: TGTGCCAGCAGAACGGAACGTGGGACAATCGGGTTCTACGAGCAGTACTTC. Protein sequence: CASRTERGTIGFYEQYF.

This chain links TRBV7-3 with TRBJ2-1, with TRBD2 identical over 12 bases. Germline CDR1 reads SGHTA; CDR2 reads FQGTGA. Trimming took 8 bases from V and 8 from J; bases not matched to a gene: 10. The CDR3 has 15 residues. The CDR3: CASGVLAGGPDEQFF. The CDR3 DNA follows: TGTGCCAGCGGGGTTCTAGCGGGAGGGCCGGATGAGCAGTTCTTC.

The count of this clone is one. The chain has TRBV7-3 and TRBJ2-3; weak D call: TRBD1 (5 bases). Per germline, CDR1 SGHTA and CDR2 FQGTGA. Trimming stripped 5 bases from V and 4 bases from J, with 19 bases between. The CDR3 length is 16 residues. The chain's CDR3 is CASSPSDSIEADTQYF. The CDR3 nucleotides read TGTGCCAGCAGCCCGTCTGACAGTATCGAGGCAGATACGCAGTATTTT. Using reference TRBV7-3 and TRBJ2-3 for the parts outside the CDR3, the full variable domain is GAGVSQTPSNKVTEKGKYVELRCDPISGHTALYWYRQSLGQGPEFLIYFQGTGAADDSGLPNDRFFAVRPEGSVSTLKIQRTERGDSAVYLCASSPSDSIEADTQYFGPGTRLTVL.

This chain connects TRBV2 to TRBJ2-7; 9 nucleotides align to TRBD1. Germline trimming cut 4 bases from V and 2 bases from J; bases unmatched to any gene: 6. The CDR3 totals 15 residues. Germline CDR1 SNHLY, CDR2 FYNNEI. DNA of the CDR3: TGTGCCAGCAGTGTGGGACAGGGCCTTACCTACGAGCAGTACTTC. Translated: CASSVGQGLTYEQYF.

The chain recombines TRBV28 with TRBJ1-5; 11 bases are shared with TRBD1. V lost 6 bases to trimming and J lost 2 bases; unmatched junction nucleotides: 6. There are 16 residues in the CDR3. Germline loops: CDR1 MDHEN, CDR2 SYDVKM. CDR3 DNA: TGTGCCAGCAGAGCCTGGACAGGGGGCGGCAATCAGCCCCAGCATTTT. This codes for CASRAWTGGGNQPQHF.

This clone was seen just once. The genes are TRBV5-1 and TRBJ2-1; 9 bases are shared with TRBD2. Trimming at V came to 2 bases and at J to 8 bases, leaving 11 bases not matched to a gene. This CDR3 is built from 16 residues. Germline values: CDR1 SGHRS, CDR2 YFSETQ. The CDR3 loop is CASSLGTSIASDEQFF. The CDR3 DNA sequence: TGCGCCAGCAGCTTAGGGACTAGCATTGCCTCGGATGAGCAGTTCTTC.

The chain carries TRBV11-2 and TRBJ2-7; D is perhaps TRBD1 (6 bases). The germline V gene encodes CDR1 SGHAT and CDR2 FQNNGV. The CDR3 consists of 13 residues. V lost 5 bases to trimming and J lost 2 bases, with 10 bases between them. The CDR3, as DNA: TGTGCCAGCAGCCTGGGGACAACCTACGAGCAGTACTTC. Its protein product is CASSLGTTYEQYF.

This chain links TRBV5-4 with TRBJ2-2, with D possibly matching TRBD2 (6 bases). V lost 4 bases, J lost 6 bases, and 19 bases lay in between. The V gene's germline CDR1 is SGHNT and CDR2 YYREEE (reference sequence). CDR3 length: 16 amino acids. The CDR3 region has the DNA TGTGCCAGCAGCCCTGGAGTGGGGGGAAGTGCCGGGGAGCTGTTTTTT. It is translated as CASSPGVGGSAGELFF. Based on the CDR3 plus reference TRBV5-4 and TRBJ2-2, the full variable domain is ETGVTQSPTHLIKTRGQQVTLRCSSQSGHNTVSWYQQALGQGPQFIFQYYREEENGRGNFPPRFSGLQFPNYSSELNVNALELDDSALYLCASSPGVGGSAGELFFGEGSRLTVL.

The chain uses TRBV5-6 and TRBJ1-6, with D possibly being TRBD1 (6 bases). CDR3 size: 17 residues. Germline V gene sequence: CDR1 SGHDT, CDR2 YYEEEE. Trimming stripped 4 bases from V and 7 bases from J, with 21 bases between. DNA for the CDR3: TGTGCCAGCAGCACAGTCAGCAGGGGAATGCGGAATTCACCCCTCCACTTT. Its translation: CASSTVSRGMRNSPLHF.

The V call is TRBV4-2, the J call TRBJ1-1, with 8 bases aligning to TRBD1. Losses at the gene ends were 1 base for V and 5 bases for J; bases not matched to a gene: 6. The germline gives CDR1 LGHNA, CDR2 YNFKEQ. CDR3 length: 15 amino acids. The CDR3 nucleotides read TGTGCCAGCAGCCAAGTGCCAGGGGGCTATACTGAAGCTTTCTTT. Its protein product is CASSQVPGGYTEAFF.

V and J are TRBV5-1 and TRBJ2-7, with TRBD1 identical over 7 bases. This CDR3 has 16 residues. Germline V gene sequence: CDR1 SGHRS, CDR2 YFSETQ. Losses at the gene ends were 3 bases for V and 1 base for J; bases not matched to a gene: 10. CDR3 region: CASSSMTGPMSYEQYF. CDR3 bases: TGCGCCAGCAGCTCAATGACAGGGCCTATGTCCTACGAGCAGTACTTC. The full variable domain, completed using reference TRBV5-1 and TRBJ2-7, is KAGVTQTPRYLIKTRGQQVTLSCSPISGHRSVSWYQQTPGQGLQFLFEYFSETQRNKGNFPGRFSGRQFSNSRSEMNVSTLELGDSALYLCASSSMTGPMSYEQYFGPGTRLTVT.

J is TRBJ2-1 and V is TRBV5-5, with 10 nucleotides matching TRBD2. The junction had 3 bases not matched to a gene; V was cut back by 0 bases and J by 3 bases. Germline V lookup: CDR1 SGHKS, CDR2 YYEKEE (reference sequence). The CDR3 is 16 residues long. As DNA, the CDR3 is TGTGCCAGCAGCTTGGCTAGCGGGAGCCTCTACAATGAGCAGTTCTTC. This gives the protein CASSLASGSLYNEQFF.

The chain links TRBV29-1 to TRBJ2-5; TRBD1 agrees at 7 bases. Per germline, CDR1 SQVTM and CDR2 ANQGSEA. Trimming took 6 bases from V and 1 from J; bases not matched to a gene: 8. CDR3 length: 14 amino acids. The CDR3 region has the DNA TGCAGCGTGGCAGACAGGGAAATCCAAGAGACCCAGTACTTC. Its translation is CSVADREIQETQYF. The full variable domain, its missing parts supplied by reference TRBV29-1 and TRBJ2-5, is SAVISQKPSRDICQRGTSLTIQCQVDSQVTMMFWYRQQPGQSLTLIATANQGSEATYESGFVIDKFPISRPNLTFSTLTVSNMSPEDSSIYLCSVADREIQETQYFGPGTRLLVL.

The CDR3 reads CASSEPAANTGELFF. CDR3 nucleotide sequence: TGTGCCAGCAGTGAACCGGCGGCGAACACCGGGGAGCTGTTTTTT. V and J are TRBV6-1 and TRBJ2-2; D is undetermined. Trimming took off 2 bases at V and 0 bases at J, with 7 bases between the two ends. Germline-derived CDR1 and CDR2 are MNHNS and SASEGT. The CDR3 spans 15 residues.

The rearrangement joins TRBV27 to TRBJ1-6, with D tentatively TRBD1 (6 bases). V lost 3 bases and J 10 bases, leaving 13 bases between the germline ends. The CDR3 extends over 14 amino acids. Germline values: CDR1 MNHEY, CDR2 SMNVEV (reference sequence). CDR3 protein: CASSFLGAGSPLHF. The CDR3 DNA reads as TGTGCCAGCAGTTTTTTGGGGGCAGGGTCACCCCTCCACTTT.

This chain joins TRBV6-1 and TRBJ2-7; a weak D match, TRBD1 (5 bases). Germline CDR1 MNHNS, CDR2 SASEGT. V dropped 1 base and J dropped 3 bases, with 10 bases sitting between them. The CDR3 runs to 14 residues. The CDR3 DNA reads as TGTGCCAGCAGTGAAGACAGGCGGATCTACGAGCAGTACTTC. This gives the protein CASSEDRRIYEQYF.